Below, 20 T cell receptor beta chains from the same sample are listed, as sequenced in a study of human T cells and chemical hapten exposure. TCRdb analysed the 5' RACE reads with MiXCR anew, one entry per CDR3 protein. The sample has about 140,000 distinct CDR3 sequences; over 3.5% are singletons. Someone pulled total RNA out of unfractionated whole blood. The source is a female donor in good health.

This clonotype was counted many times. This chain links TRBV5-1 with TRBJ2-1; possibly TRBD1 or TRBD2 for D (7 bases each). In germline, CDR1 is SGHRS, CDR2 YFSETQ. V lost 1 base and J lost 5, with 10 bases in between. This CDR3 contains 14 residues. Written as DNA, the CDR3 is TGCGCCAGCAGCTTGAGCGGGACAGACAATGAGCAGTTCTTC. Its protein is CASSLSGTDNEQFF.

This clonotype was seen only a few times. The V and J genes are TRBV5-1 and TRBJ2-3, with no clear D. This CDR3 has 16 amino acids. CDR1 is SGHRS, CDR2 YFSETQ, per germline. V lost 0 bases, J lost 5 bases, and 16 bases lay in between. The CDR3 loop reads CASSLGLYGRGDTQYF. CDR3 DNA sequence: TGCGCCAGCAGCTTGGGGCTTTACGGGCGCGGAGATACGCAGTATTTT. The variable domain in full, with the rest retrieved from reference TRBV5-1 and TRBJ2-3, is KAGVTQTPRYLIKTRGQQVTLSCSPISGHRSVSWYQQTPGQGLQFLFEYFSETQRNKGNFPGRFSGRQFSNSRSEMNVSTLELGDSALYLCASSLGLYGRGDTQYFGPGTRLTVL.

This clonotype has a count of ten or more. The J gene is TRBJ2-3, the V gene TRBV28; 9 bases are a match to TRBD1. J lost 2 bases, V lost 6 bases, and 9 bases had no gene match. Germline assignment: CDR1 MDHEN and CDR2 SYDVKM. The CDR3 spans 16 residues. This CDR3 is CASSNIHRGPTDTQYF. The CDR3 DNA reads as TGTGCCAGCAGCAATATCCACAGGGGGCCCACAGATACGCAGTATTTT.

This clonotype was recorded many times. The chain joins TRBV28 to TRBJ1-5; no clear D gene. V dropped 6 bases and J dropped 9 bases, with 12 bases sitting between them. This CDR3 spans 12 amino acids. The germline V gene has CDR1 MDHEN and CDR2 SYDVKM. CDR3 bases: TGTGCCAGCAGCAGACCCCCGGCGCCCCAGCATTTT. This gives the protein CASSRPPAPQHF.

V and J are TRBV28 and TRBJ1-5; unclear D gene. The V gene's germline CDR1 is MDHEN and CDR2 SYDVKM. V lost 4 bases, J lost 7 bases, and 5 bases lay in between. There are 11 residues in the CDR3. CDR3 region: CASSCSQPQHF. The CDR3 DNA reads as TGTGCCAGCAGTTGTAGCCAGCCCCAGCATTTT.

This clonotype appeared many times. The chain uses TRBV12-3 or TRBV12-4 and TRBJ2-7; 8 nucleotides line up with TRBD1. Trimming took 6 bases from V and 7 from J; bases not matched to a gene: 5. CDR3 length: 12 amino acids. The CDR3 region is CASRVGQGEQYF. The CDR3 DNA sequence: TGTGCCAGCAGAGTAGGACAGGGTGAGCAGTACTTC.

This clonotype was seen at least ten times. The rearrangement links TRBV6-1 to TRBJ2-5, with TRBD2 identical over 7 bases. CDR1 is MNHNS and CDR2 is SASEGT in the germline V gene. The CDR3 sequence is 15 residues long. V shed 3 bases and J 4 bases; nucleotides not matched to a gene: 8. The CDR3 bases are TGTGCCAGCAGTGAGTTTCGACTAGCTGGAGAGACCCAGTACTTC. Translating it yields CASSEFRLAGETQYF.

This clonotype showed up many times. This chain uses TRBV4-1 with TRBJ1-6; possible D gene TRBD1, 5 bases. V lost 0 bases and J 6 bases, leaving 9 bases between the germline ends. Germline V lookup: CDR1 MGHRA, CDR2 YSYEKL. This CDR3 is built from 15 residues. In DNA, the CDR3 is TGCGCCAGCAGCCAAGATAGGGGCTTTAATTCACCCCTCCACTTT. Its protein product is CASSQDRGFNSPLHF.

This clonotype was seen at least ten times. The CDR3 coding sequence is TGTGCCAGCAGGGCTAGCGGGGCCAGGGATACGCAGTATTTT. Protein sequence: CASRASGARDTQYF. The chain recombines TRBV6-2 or TRBV6-3 with TRBJ2-3; TRBD2 matches at 9 bases. CDR1 is MNHEY, CDR2 SVGEGT, per germline. CDR3 length: 14 residues. J lost 6 bases, V lost 6 bases, and 7 bases had no gene match.

V and J are TRBV4-1 and TRBJ2-3; 12 bases agree with TRBD2. From germline, CDR1 is MGHRA and CDR2 YSYEKL. The CDR3 length is 18 residues. Germline trimming cut 2 bases from V and 7 bases from J; bases unmatched to any gene: 13. CDR3 sequence (DNA): TGCGCCAGCAGCCAAAGATCGGTTCTAGCGGGGGGGCAGCATACGCAGTATTTT. Encoded protein: CASSQRSVLAGGQHTQYF.

The chain employs TRBV19 and TRBJ1-5; D unresolved. Trimming removed 0 bases from V and 0 bases from J, with 3 bases in between. Per germline, CDR1 LNHDA and CDR2 SQIVND (reference sequence). This CDR3 is built from 14 residues. This CDR3 is CASSIDLSNQPQHF. The DNA of the CDR3 is TGTGCCAGTAGTATAGATCTTAGCAATCAGCCCCAGCATTTT.

This clonotype occurred many times. The chain recombines TRBV7-2 with TRBJ2-3; 10 nucleotides line up with TRBD2. This CDR3 is built from 14 residues. Germline CDR1 and CDR2: SGHTA and FQGNSA. The V segment lost 5 bases and the J segment 11 bases; nucleotides outside the gene matches: 10. CDR3 DNA: TGTGCCAGCAGCGCGGAAGCGGGGGGGGGGGAGCAGTATTTT. Residues: CASSAEAGGGEQYF.

The chain is built from TRBV5-6 and TRBJ1-1; unclear D gene. Trimming pared 1 base from V and 7 bases from J, leaving 8 bases between. The CDR3 has 12 amino acids. Per germline, CDR1 SGHDT and CDR2 YYEEEE. In nucleotides, the CDR3 is TGTGCCAGCAGCTTGTCAGGCCATGAAGCTTTCTTT. This gives the protein CASSLSGHEAFF.

This clonotype was observed a handful of times. For the CDR3, the DNA is TGTGCCAGCTCAACCATGATGAACACTGAAGCTTTCTTT. This codes for CASSTMMNTEAFF. The chain combines TRBV6-5 with TRBJ1-1; D is undetermined. The CDR3 is 13 amino acids. V shed 8 bases and J shed 0 bases, with 10 bases lying between them. Germline CDR1 is MNHEY and CDR2 is SVGAGI.

The sample holds many counts of this clonotype. Germline is not matched at one junction end, which may reflect a read error. The rearrangement links TRBV7-7 to TRBJ2-1; D tentatively fits TRBD1 or TRBD2 (7 bases each). The CDR3 totals 17 residues. The germline V gene encodes CDR1 SSHAT and CDR2 FNYEAQ (reference sequence). CDR3 sequence: CASSLREGQSSYNEQFF. As DNA, the CDR3 is TGTGCTAGCAGCTTAAGGGAGGGACAGAGCTCCTACAATGAGCAGTTCTTC.

This clonotype was observed many times. The V gene is TRBV10-3, the J gene TRBJ2-6, with a possible D match to TRBD2 (5 bases). Germline loops: CDR1 ENHRY, CDR2 SYGVKD. V lost 10 bases and J lost 4, with 11 bases in between. CDR3 length: 13 residues. For the CDR3, the DNA is TGTGCCACCCGGGGTTCGGGGGCCAACGTCCTGACTTTC. Protein product: CATRGSGANVLTF.

This clonotype has at least ten counts. The rearrangement uses TRBV2 and TRBJ2-5; the D is unclear. The V gene lost 5 bases and the J gene lost 0 bases, with 4 bases spanning the gap. In germline, CDR1 is SNHLY, CDR2 FYNNEI. The CDR3 has 12 amino acids. CDR3 in DNA: TGTGCCAGCAGTCCATACCAAGAGACCCAGTACTTC. Translating it yields CASSPYQETQYF.

This clonotype was seen at least ten times. This rearrangement joins TRBV7-6 to TRBJ1-6; D is ambiguous. This CDR3 has 14 amino acids. Germline CDR1 is SGHVS and CDR2 is FNYEAQ. Trimming stripped 5 bases from V and 7 bases from J, with 12 bases between. The CDR3: CASSRLRGNSPLHF. The CDR3 bases are TGTGCCAGCAGCCGCCTCCGGGGAAATTCACCCCTCCACTTT. The full variable domain, rest sourced from reference TRBV7-6 and TRBJ1-6, is GAGVSQSPRYKVTKRGQDVALRCDPISGHVSLYWYRQALGQGPEFLTYFNYEAQQDKSGLPNDRFSAERPEGSISTLTIQRTEQRDSAMYRCASSRLRGNSPLHFGNGTRLTVT.

This clonotype was recorded many times. The V gene is TRBV5-1, the J gene TRBJ1-4; D ambiguous. The germline V gene encodes CDR1 SGHRS and CDR2 YFSETQ. The CDR3 contains 14 residues. V lost 5 bases, J lost 6 bases, and 14 bases lay in between. In DNA, the CDR3 is TGCGCCAGCAGAAAAGGAGGGTCCGATGAAAAACTGTTTTTT. Its translation is CASRKGGSDEKLFF.

This chain joins TRBV20-1 and TRBJ2-3; TRBD1 or TRBD2 may be the D gene (6 bases each). Germline loops: CDR1 DFQATT, CDR2 SNEGSKA (reference sequence). This CDR3 has 14 amino acids. V was shortened by 6 bases and J by 5 bases, with 18 bases between the two germline ends. CDR3 sequence: CSADGTGAGDTQYF. The CDR3 DNA reads TGCAGTGCCGACGGCACGGGGGCGGGAGATACGCAGTATTTT.